One T cell receptor (beta chain) is described in this entry. Its specificity is not known. The entry originates in a study of cytomegalovirus exposure and HLA in healthy donors. Study-wide findings and caveats: An analysis done earlier found most TCR beta V segments productive about 87% or about 30% of the time. Presence/absence results assume similar sequencing depth per donor, which may not hold. The investigators catalogued under 200 TCR beta chains as cytomegalovirus-associated.

PCR amplification relied on 60 Vbeta primers (plus 13 Jbeta primers). The data were produced by immunoSEQ multiplex PCR, yet TCRdb's version contains in-frame clones alone and is incomplete. The repertoire includes roughly 120,000 clones, about 78% of them detected once, and roughly 8.2% sits in the top ten. All donors participated as healthy donors of bone marrow. The CDR3 is 13 amino acids. J lost 7 bases, V lost 8 bases, and 10 bases had no gene match. Germline V CDR1 and CDR2: SGHAT, FQDESV (reference sequence). The TCR originated in a woman aged 35 to 49 in good health and CMV-seropositive. Sequenced sample: PBMCs. The chain couples TRBV11-1 to TRBJ2-7; 8 positions agree with TRBD1. The chain's CDR3 is CASEVTGVGEQYF. The CDR3 bases are TGTGCCAGCGAGGTGACAGGGGTGGGGGAGCAGTACTTC.